These T cell receptor beta chains were read from a single sample in a study of regulatory T cells in long-lasting Graves disease. TCRdb ran MiXCR on the multiplex PCR reads and lists one entry per CDR3 protein. The repertoire holds about 290,000 distinct CDR3 sequences, with 22% as singletons. Sequenced here: peripheral blood mononuclear cells (PBMCs), sampled when the disease was refractory, from a patient treated with antithyroid drugs. The origin of the receptors is a female donor with Graves disease. CDR3s include the opening cysteine and the closing phenylalanine or tryptophan. A D gene is named only where the DNA matches it firmly. Expanded clones are given a class, and other clones once, few, many or no size at all.

>TRBJ1-1|many|NA|TRBV12-3/TRBV12-4
TGTGCCAGCAGAGGACAGTCCACTGAAGCTTTCTTT
CASRGQSTEAFF
>TRBJ2-2|NA|NA|TRBV18
TGTGCCAGCTCACCAGGCAGGCCCAGTTCGGCCGGGGAGCTGTTTTTT
CASSPGRPSSAGELFF
>TRBJ2-7|many|NA|TRBV6-1
TGTGCCAGCACCCCCGGGAACAGGGCCGGCGAGCAGTACTTC
CASTPGNRAGEQYF
>TRBJ1-1|few|NA|TRBV7-3
TGTGCCAGCAGCTTAACGGATACGGGTCAGAACACTGAAGCTTTCTTT
CASSLTDTGQNTEAFF
>TRBJ2-7|few|TRBD1|TRBV6-1
TGTGCCAGCAGTCGGCCGCCTAGGACAGGGCGCCACGAGCAGTACTTC
CASSRPPRTGRHEQYF
>TRBJ2-7|NA|NA|TRBV7-2
TGTGCCAGCAGCTTATCTTCCGGGGGGCGGGGGAACGAGCAGTACTTC
CASSLSSGGRGNEQYF
>TRBJ1-2|NA|NA|TRBV18
TGTGCCAGCTCACCACCGGCCAGATTCTATGGCTACACCTTC
CASSPPARFYGYTF
>TRBJ1-5|many|TRBD1|TRBV30
TGTGCCTGGAGTGTACAGGGGCGGGGATCGGATCAGCCCCAGCATTTT
CAWSVQGRGSDQPQHF
>TRBJ2-7|few|TRBD2|TRBV11-2
TGTGCCAGCAGCTTCGGGGAACTAGCGGGAGTGGGGGAGCAGTACTTC
CASSFGELAGVGEQYF
>TRBJ1-5|NA|NA|TRBV28
TGTGCCAGCAGTTTATCGGCGGGAAATCATAATCAGCCCCAGCATTTT
CASSLSAGNHNQPQHF
>TRBJ2-2|NA|NA|TRBV6-1
TGTGCCAGCAGTCCAACCTTTGAGGGACCCGGGGAGCTGTTTTTT
CASSPTFEGPGELFF
>TRBJ1-5|many|NA|TRBV28
TGTGCCAGCACCGCCCTGGGGCTGGTTTCGGCCCAGCATTTT
CASTALGLVSAQHF